These 30 T cell receptor beta chains share one sample of origin, sequenced in a study of cytomegalovirus exposure and HLA in healthy donors (dated by TCRdb to the late 2010s). Libraries were constructed by the immunoSEQ multiplex PCR assay. The multiplex PCR relied on a mix of 60 forward primers for TCR Vbeta segments and 13 reverse primers for TCR Jbeta segments. Not all clones reach the TCRdb copy of this immuneACCESS table, which keeps in-frame sequences only. Checked studies attribute under half of the gap to unresolved V genes and leave the rest unexplained. The record for this sample contains tens of thousands of clones. The ten top clones hold around 12% of the sample. The sequenced sample consisted of PBMCs. These receptors all stem from a man aged 18-30 years in good health and CMV-seropositive.

The chain joins TRBV9 to TRBJ2-3; no clear D. This CDR3 region has 13 residues. Germline V gene sequence: CDR1 SGDLS, CDR2 YYNGEE. V shed 3 bases and J shed 2 bases, with 7 bases lying between them. CDR3 coding DNA: TGTGCCAGCAGCGGGGCACCCACAGATACGCAGTATTTT. Translation gives CASSGAPTDTQYF.

The chain employs TRBV4-2 and TRBJ1-2; D unresolved. CDR3 length: 14 residues. Trimming stripped 0 bases from V and 0 bases from J, with 5 bases between. CDR1 is LGHNA, CDR2 YNFKEQ, per germline. This chain's CDR3 is CASSQDRSNYGYTF. For the CDR3, the DNA is TGTGCCAGCAGCCAAGATAGATCTAACTATGGCTACACCTTC.

The CDR3 DNA is TGTGCCAGCTCACCACGGAGGGATACGCAGTATTTT. Protein product: CASSPRRDTQYF. The rearrangement links TRBV18 to TRBJ2-3; weak D call: TRBD2 (5 bases). Germline CDR1 and CDR2: KGHSH and LQKENI. CDR3 length equals 12 residues. Trimming pared 1 base from V and 6 bases from J, leaving 5 bases between.

This chain connects TRBV27 to TRBJ2-1; 10 bases agree with TRBD1. The V gene end was trimmed by 2 bases and the J gene end by 2 bases; junction bases not matched to a gene: 6. The CDR3 length is 17 residues. Germline V lookup: CDR1 MNHEY, CDR2 SMNVEV (reference sequence). DNA for the CDR3: TGTGCCAGCAGTTTACGACGGACAGGGGGACCCTACAATGAGCAGTTCTTC. This gives the protein CASSLRRTGGPYNEQFF.

The CDR3 spells CASSLVRDSEAFF. The CDR3 coding sequence is TGTGCCAGCAGCTTAGTACGGGACAGCGAAGCTTTCTTT. The V and J genes are TRBV11-3 and TRBJ1-1; 7 nucleotides agree with TRBD1. The CDR3 covers 13 residues. The junction had 4 bases not matched to a gene; V was cut back by 1 base and J by 8 bases. CDR1 is SGHNT and CDR2 is YENEEA in the germline V gene.

V gene TRBV4-1 combines with J gene TRBJ1-5; D not certain. Trimming removed 0 bases at V and 2 bases at J, with 8 bases between. The CDR3 loop spans 15 amino acids. The V gene's germline CDR1 is MGHRA and CDR2 YSYEKL. CDR3: CASSQDRVRNQPQHF. The CDR3 DNA sequence: TGCGCCAGCAGCCAAGATAGAGTTCGCAATCAGCCCCAGCATTTT.

Notes on this clone: The junction departs from germline at one end; a sequencing error may be responsible. The V and J genes are TRBV5-1 and TRBJ2-1, with 7 positions matching TRBD1. The CDR3 contains 15 residues. Germline values: CDR1 SGHRS, CDR2 YFSETQ. The DNA of the CDR3 is TGCGCCAGCAGTTTGGACGACAGGGTTTTCGATGAGCAGTTCTTC. Amino acid sequence: CASSLDDRVFDEQFF.

J is TRBJ2-7 and V is TRBV4-1; 12 nucleotides match TRBD1. This CDR3 contains 16 residues. The V and J ends lost 0 bases and 7 bases, in that order; junction bases with no gene match: 7. CDR1 is MGHRA, CDR2 YSYEKL, per germline. Here the CDR3 DNA reads TGCGCCAGCAGCCAAGAGTTCGGGACAGGGGGCTGGGAGCAGTACTTC. Translating gives CASSQEFGTGGWEQYF.

This chain uses TRBV30 with TRBJ2-3; D is ambiguous. Germline V lookup: CDR1 GTSNPN, CDR2 SVGIG (reference sequence). The germline V and J ends were trimmed by 3 bases and 2 bases, with 12 bases remaining between them. This CDR3 has 14 residues. The CDR3 is CAWSAASPTDTQYF. CDR3 nucleotide sequence: TGTGCCTGGAGCGCGGCCAGCCCCACAGATACGCAGTATTTT.

The chain recombines TRBV2 with TRBJ2-5; the D is unclear. Germline V CDR1 and CDR2: SNHLY, FYNNEI. The CDR3 is 13 amino acids. V was cut by 5 bases and J by 0 bases, with 7 bases left in between. The CDR3 sequence: CASSHDNQETQYF. In DNA, the CDR3 is TGTGCCAGCAGTCACGACAACCAAGAGACCCAGTACTTC.

The genes are TRBV4-1 and TRBJ2-2, with 8 bases identical to TRBD1. The CDR3 sequence is 18 residues long. V shed 0 bases, J shed 7 bases, and the junction held 13 bases outside the gene matches. Germline-derived CDR1 and CDR2 are MGHRA and YSYEKL. The CDR3 coding sequence is TGCGCCAGCAGCCAAGAAGGAGTCGGACAGGGTCGGGGCGGGGAGCTGTTTTTT. Protein sequence: CASSQEGVGQGRGGELFF.

V gene TRBV11-2 combines with J gene TRBJ1-5, with D maybe TRBD1 (6 bases). Trimming left V 2 bases short and J 4 bases short, with 12 bases between. Germline CDR1 SGHAT, CDR2 FQNNGV. CDR3 length: 15 amino acids. CDR3 bases: TGTGCCAGCAGCTTAATGGGGGGGGCAAATCAGCCCCAGCATTTT. This encodes CASSLMGGANQPQHF.

The gene calls are TRBV19 and TRBJ2-3; 13 bases line up with TRBD2. The germline V gene has CDR1 LNHDA and CDR2 SQIVND (reference sequence). CDR3 size: 16 residues. V shed 3 bases, J shed 3 bases, and the junction held 3 bases outside the gene matches. The CDR3 nucleotides read TGTGCCAGTAGTATGAGGACTAGCGGGAGTACAGATACGCAGTATTTT. Translated, it gives CASSMRTSGSTDTQYF.

The chain uses TRBV18 and TRBJ2-1; D is possibly TRBD2 (5 bases). Germline V gene sequence: CDR1 KGHSH, CDR2 LQKENI. The ends were cut back, 5 bases at V and 8 bases at J, with 10 bases in the middle. CDR3 length equals 12 residues. The CDR3 DNA sequence: TGTGCCAGCTCAACAACTAGAGATGAGCAGTTCTTC. Translating it yields CASSTTRDEQFF.

This chain uses TRBV11-3 with TRBJ2-5, with D maybe TRBD2 (5 bases). Near its end, the DNA agrees better with TRBJ2-7, so the J call may be wrong. The CDR3 totals 14 residues. Germline V CDR1 and CDR2: SGHNT, YENEEA. The CDR3 DNA follows: TGTGCCAGCAGCTCGGGATTACAAACCTACGAGCAGTACTTC. Its protein is CASSSGLQTYEQYF.

The rearrangement joins TRBV12-5 to TRBJ1-1; the match to TRBD1 covers 7 bases. CDR1 LGHNT and CDR2 FRNRAP come from the germline V gene. After removal of 5 bases from V and 5 bases from J, the junction contained 8 bases not matched to a gene. The CDR3 contains 14 residues. The CDR3 DNA follows: TGTGCTAGTGGTATCAGCACACAGGGGACTGAAGCTTTCTTT. Translated, it gives CASGISTQGTEAFF.

The chain employs TRBV30 and TRBJ2-5, with 8 bases lining up with TRBD1. The DNA matches TRBJ2-7 better at its end, which makes the J call doubtful. The CDR3 consists of 13 residues. Germline V gene data show CDR1 as GTSNPN and CDR2 as SVGIG (reference sequence). The CDR3 DNA sequence: TGTGCCTGGGCGACAGGGGCGGACTACGAGCAGTACTTC. Its protein is CAWATGADYEQYF.

The V gene is TRBV9, the J gene TRBJ2-1; the match to TRBD2 covers 8 bases. Germline assignment: CDR1 SGDLS and CDR2 YYNGEE. Germline trimming cut 4 bases from V and 4 bases from J; bases unmatched to any gene: 7. The length of the CDR3 is 15 residues. CDR3 sequence (DNA): TGTGCCAGCAGCCCCGGCGCTAGCGGGTACAATGAGCAGTTCTTC. It specifies CASSPGASGYNEQFF. The full variable domain, rest sourced from reference TRBV9 and TRBJ2-1, is DSGVTQTPKHLITATGQRVTLRCSPRSGDLSVYWYQQSLDQGLQFLIQYYNGEERAKGNILERFSAQQFPDLHSELNLSSLELGDSALYFCASSPGASGYNEQFFGPGTRLTVL.

The chain has TRBV5-8 and TRBJ1-5; D is unresolved. This CDR3 spans 13 amino acids. Per the germline V gene, CDR1 is SGHTS and CDR2 is YDEGEE. V dropped 0 bases and J dropped 4 bases, with 5 bases sitting between them. CDR3 protein: CASSLGQNQPQHF. CDR3 sequence (DNA): TGTGCCAGCAGCTTGGGTCAGAATCAGCCCCAGCATTTT. Complete variable domain (other parts from reference TRBV5-8 and TRBJ1-5): EAGVTQSPTHLIKTRGQQATLRCSPISGHTSVYWYQQALGLGLQFLLWYDEGEERNRGNFPPRFSGRQFPNYSSELNVNALELEDSALYLCASSLGQNQPQHFGDGTRLSIL.

As for this clone: Without the conserved terminal phenylalanine or tryptophan, this CDR3 likely stems from a read error. The rearrangement joins TRBV19 to TRBJ1-1; 10 nucleotides match TRBD1. This CDR3 has 15 amino acids. Losses at the gene ends were 5 bases for V and 1 base for J; bases not matched to a gene: 4. CDR1 and CDR2 from the germline V gene are LNHDA and SQIVND (reference sequence). DNA for the CDR3: TGTGCCAGTAGTTCCAGGACAGGGGGGAACACTGAAGCTTTCTCT. Protein product: CASSSRTGGNTEAFS.

The chain couples TRBV2 to TRBJ2-5; 7 nucleotides align to TRBD2. Losses at the gene ends were 10 bases for V and 7 bases for J; bases not matched to a gene: 12. Per the germline V gene, CDR1 is SNHLY and CDR2 is FYNNEI. This CDR3 has 13 amino acids. CDR3 nucleotides: TGTGCCATAGGTAGCGGGCCCCACGGGACCCAGTACTTC. Its translation: CAIGSGPHGTQYF.

The chain links TRBV5-1 to TRBJ2-1, with D possibly matching TRBD1 (5 bases). The CDR3 covers 15 residues. In germline, CDR1 is SGHRS, CDR2 YFSETQ. Deletions cut 0 bases from V and 0 bases from J, with 7 bases between. CDR3 nucleotide sequence: TGCGCCAGCAGCTTGGGACAGAGCTCCTACAATGAGCAGTTCTTC. Translated: CASSLGQSSYNEQFF.

The rearrangement uses TRBV7-9 and TRBJ2-1, with a possible D match to TRBD2 (6 bases). Germline V CDR1 and CDR2: SEHNR, FQNEAQ (reference sequence). V gave up 2 bases and J gave up 4 bases, with 9 bases separating them. The length of the CDR3 is 14 residues. The CDR3 DNA reads as TGTGCCAGCAGCTTATCCGGGACTTACAATGAGCAGTTCTTC. Translation gives CASSLSGTYNEQFF. Full variable domain (rest looked up from reference TRBV7-9 and TRBJ2-1): DTGVSQNPRHKITKRGQNVTFRCDPISEHNRLYWYRQTLGQGPEFLTYFQNEAQLEKSRLLSDRFSAERPKGSFSTLEIQRTEQGDSAMYLCASSLSGTYNEQFFGPGTRLTVL.

This chain connects TRBV13 to TRBJ1-1; D not resolved. The CDR3 loop spans 13 amino acids. The V and J ends lost 5 bases and 6 bases respectively, with 13 bases between them. Germline CDR1 reads PRHDT; CDR2 reads FYEKMQ (reference sequence). This CDR3 is CASSLRLSAEAFF. DNA for the CDR3: TGTGCCAGCAGCCTGCGTCTCAGCGCTGAAGCTTTCTTT. The full variable domain, completed using reference TRBV13 and TRBJ1-1, is AAGVIQSPRHLIKEKRETATLKCYPIPRHDTVYWYQQGPGQDPQFLISFYEKMQSDKGSIPDRFSAQQFSDYHSELNMSSLELGDSALYFCASSLRLSAEAFFGQGTRLTVV.

The gene calls are TRBV18 and TRBJ2-7, with 9 bases lining up with TRBD1. J was trimmed by 2 bases and V by 8 bases; bases with no gene match: 7. CDR1 is KGHSH, CDR2 LQKENI, per germline. The CDR3 loop spans 14 amino acids. The CDR3 protein is CASHPGTGPYEQYF. The CDR3 nucleotides read TGTGCCAGCCACCCCGGGACAGGGCCCTACGAGCAGTACTTC. Full variable domain (remainder filled in from reference TRBV18 and TRBJ2-7): NAGVMQNPRHLVRRRGQEARLRCSPMKGHSHVYWYRQLPEEGLKFMVYLQKENIIDESGMPKERFSAEFPKEGPSILRIQQVVRGDSAAYFCASHPGTGPYEQYFGPGTRLTVT.

The chain couples TRBV7-2 to TRBJ2-4, with TRBD2 identical over 8 bases. This CDR3 spans 18 amino acids. The J segment lost 0 bases and the V segment lost 5 bases, leaving 12 bases of the junction unmatched. Germline V lookup: CDR1 SGHTA, CDR2 FQGNSA. The DNA of the CDR3 is TGTGCCAGCAGCCCGGGGGGGCCCGCTACGGGAGCCAAAAACATTCAGTACTTC. Translation gives CASSPGGPATGAKNIQYF. Variable domain in full (rest from reference TRBV7-2 and TRBJ2-4): GAGVSQSPSNKVTEKGKDVELRCDPISGHTALYWYRQSLGQGLEFLIYFQGNSAPDKSGLPSDRFSAERTGGSVSTLTIQRTQQEDSAVYLCASSPGGPATGAKNIQYFGAGTRLSVL.

V gene TRBV11-2 combines with J gene TRBJ2-1; unclear D gene. Trimming removed 1 base at V and 0 bases at J, with 10 bases between. Germline V gene lookup returns CDR1 SGHAT and CDR2 FQNNGV. The CDR3 consists of 16 residues. The chain's CDR3 is CASSLGLGSSYNEQFF. DNA of the CDR3: TGTGCCAGCAGCTTAGGGCTTGGTTCCTCCTACAATGAGCAGTTCTTC.

The rearrangement joins TRBV6-5 to TRBJ1-1, with D tentatively TRBD1 (6 bases). V gave up 6 bases and J gave up 10 bases, with 15 bases separating them. CDR3 length: 12 amino acids. Germline V gene lookup returns CDR1 MNHEY and CDR2 SVGAGI. CDR3 DNA sequence: TGTGCCAGCAGGGGGGTGAGGGGGTTAGCTTTCTTT. Protein: CASRGVRGLAFF.

V is TRBV20-1 and J is TRBJ1-5, with D tentatively TRBD1 (5 bases). CDR1 and CDR2 (germline): DFQATT, SNEGSKA (reference sequence). The CDR3 has 11 amino acids. Trimming left V 1 base short and J 9 bases short, with 7 bases between. CDR3 nucleotides: TGCAGTGCTAGAGGAACAGGGCCCCAGCATTTT. Amino acids: CSARGTGPQHF.

Turning to this clone: This same CDR3 is encoded by further DNA sequences in the sample. The chain couples TRBV30 to TRBJ1-5, with D hard to call. The CDR3 sequence is 13 residues long. Germline CDR1 is GTSNPN and CDR2 is SVGIG (reference sequence). Trimming cost V 0 bases and J 7 bases, with 10 bases left between them. The CDR3 DNA reads TGTGCCTGGAGTGTCCGGGGAAACCAGCCCCAGCATTTT. Protein product: CAWSVRGNQPQHF. Supplemented by reference TRBV30 and TRBJ1-5, the full variable domain reads SQTIHQWPATLVQPVGSPLSLECTVEGTSNPNLYWYRQAAGRGLQLLFYSVGIGQISSEVPQNLSASRPQDRQFILSSKKLLLSDSGFYLCAWSVRGNQPQHFGDGTRLSIL.